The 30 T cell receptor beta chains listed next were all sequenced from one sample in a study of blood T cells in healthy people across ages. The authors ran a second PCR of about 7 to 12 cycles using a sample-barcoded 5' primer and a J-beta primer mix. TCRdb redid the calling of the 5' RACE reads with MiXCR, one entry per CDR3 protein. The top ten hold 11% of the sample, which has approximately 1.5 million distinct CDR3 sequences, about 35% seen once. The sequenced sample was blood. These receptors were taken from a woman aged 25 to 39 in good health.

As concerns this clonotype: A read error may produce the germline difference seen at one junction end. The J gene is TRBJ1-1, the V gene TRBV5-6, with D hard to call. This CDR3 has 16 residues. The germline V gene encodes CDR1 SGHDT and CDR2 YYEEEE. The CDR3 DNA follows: TGTGCCAGCAGCTTGTATGTGTCACAGCCGAACACCGAAGCTTTCTTT. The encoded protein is CASSLYVSQPNTEAFF.

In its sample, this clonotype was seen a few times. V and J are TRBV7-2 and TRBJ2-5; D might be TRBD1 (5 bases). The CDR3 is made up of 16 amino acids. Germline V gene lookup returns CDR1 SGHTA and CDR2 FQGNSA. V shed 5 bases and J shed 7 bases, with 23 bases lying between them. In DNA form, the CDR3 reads TGTGCCAGCAGCGAAATAGCAGGTGTAGAAAGGGGGACCCAGTACTTC. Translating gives CASSEIAGVERGTQYF.

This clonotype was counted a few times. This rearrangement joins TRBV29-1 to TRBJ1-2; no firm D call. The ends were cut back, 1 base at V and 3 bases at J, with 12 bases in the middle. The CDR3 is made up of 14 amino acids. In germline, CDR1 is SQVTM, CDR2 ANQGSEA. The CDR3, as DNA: TGCAGCGTTGAAGTTCCACATGAGTACTATGGCTACACCTTC. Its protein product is CSVEVPHEYYGYTF. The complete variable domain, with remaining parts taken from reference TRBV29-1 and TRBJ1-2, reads SAVISQKPSRDICQRGTSLTIQCQVDSQVTMMFWYRQQPGQSLTLIATANQGSEATYESGFVIDKFPISRPNLTFSTLTVSNMSPEDSSIYLCSVEVPHEYYGYTFGSGTRLTVV.

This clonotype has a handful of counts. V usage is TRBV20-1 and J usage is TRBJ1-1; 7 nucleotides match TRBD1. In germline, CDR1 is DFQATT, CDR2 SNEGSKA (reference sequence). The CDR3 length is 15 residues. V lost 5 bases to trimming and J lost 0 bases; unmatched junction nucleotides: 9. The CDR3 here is CSAGLTGTMNTEAFF. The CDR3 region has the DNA TGCAGTGCTGGGTTGACAGGGACCATGAACACTGAAGCTTTCTTT.

The CDR3 region has the DNA TGTGCCAGCAGCTTACGGGGCTCTGGAGATGGCTACACCTTC. As protein: CASSLRGSGDGYTF. The rearrangement uses TRBV7-9 and TRBJ1-2, with a weak D call TRBD1 (5 bases). The germline V and J ends were trimmed by 2 bases and 6 bases, with 13 bases remaining between them. This CDR3 has 14 residues. Germline V gene sequence: CDR1 SEHNR, CDR2 FQNEAQ (reference sequence).

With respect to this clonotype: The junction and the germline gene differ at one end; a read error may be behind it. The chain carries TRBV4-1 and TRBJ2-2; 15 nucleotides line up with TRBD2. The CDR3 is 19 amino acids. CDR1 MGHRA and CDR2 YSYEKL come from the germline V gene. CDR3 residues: CTSSQRGLAGGMNTGELFF. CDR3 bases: TGCACCAGCAGCCAGCGAGGACTAGCGGGGGGGATGAACACCGGGGAGCTGTTTTTT.

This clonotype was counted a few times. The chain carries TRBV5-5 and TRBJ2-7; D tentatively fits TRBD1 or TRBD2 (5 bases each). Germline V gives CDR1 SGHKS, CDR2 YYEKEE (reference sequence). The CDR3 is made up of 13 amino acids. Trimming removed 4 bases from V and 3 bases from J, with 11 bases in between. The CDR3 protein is CASSVGPDYEQYF. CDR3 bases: TGTGCCAGCAGCGTGGGACCAGACTACGAGCAGTACTTC.

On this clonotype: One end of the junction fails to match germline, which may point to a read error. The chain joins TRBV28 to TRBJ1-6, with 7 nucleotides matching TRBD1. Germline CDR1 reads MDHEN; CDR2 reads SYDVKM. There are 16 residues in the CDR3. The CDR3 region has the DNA TGTGTCAGCAGTCCGTCGGGCAGGGGGTATAATTCACCCCTCCACTTT. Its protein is CVSSPSGRGYNSPLHF.

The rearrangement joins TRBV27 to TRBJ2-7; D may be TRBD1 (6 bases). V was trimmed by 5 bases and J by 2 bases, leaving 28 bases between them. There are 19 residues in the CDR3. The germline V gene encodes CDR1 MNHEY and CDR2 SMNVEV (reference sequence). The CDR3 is CASSPFQSSGDTMAYEQYF. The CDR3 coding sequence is TGTGCCAGCAGTCCATTCCAATCTTCCGGGGACACGATGGCCTACGAGCAGTACTTC.

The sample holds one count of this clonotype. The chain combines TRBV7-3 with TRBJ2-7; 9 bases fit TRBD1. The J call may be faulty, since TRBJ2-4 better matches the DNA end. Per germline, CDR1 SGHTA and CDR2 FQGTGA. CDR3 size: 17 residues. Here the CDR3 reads CASSLGSLGQGKNIQYF. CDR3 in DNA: TGTGCCAGCAGCTTAGGTAGTTTGGGACAGGGAAAAAACATTCAGTACTTC.

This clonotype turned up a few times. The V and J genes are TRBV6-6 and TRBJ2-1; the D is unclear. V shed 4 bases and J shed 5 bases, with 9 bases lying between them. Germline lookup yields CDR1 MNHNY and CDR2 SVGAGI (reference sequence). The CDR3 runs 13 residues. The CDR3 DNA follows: TGTGCCAGCAGTTGGCTTCCGGACAATGAGCAGTTCTTC. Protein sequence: CASSWLPDNEQFF.

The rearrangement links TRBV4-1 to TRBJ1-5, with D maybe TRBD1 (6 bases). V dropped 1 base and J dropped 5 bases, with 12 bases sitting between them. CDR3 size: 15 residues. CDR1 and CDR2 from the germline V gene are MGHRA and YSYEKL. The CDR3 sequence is CASSQGRQVYQPQHF. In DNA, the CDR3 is TGCGCCAGCAGCCAAGGTCGACAGGTATATCAGCCCCAGCATTTT.

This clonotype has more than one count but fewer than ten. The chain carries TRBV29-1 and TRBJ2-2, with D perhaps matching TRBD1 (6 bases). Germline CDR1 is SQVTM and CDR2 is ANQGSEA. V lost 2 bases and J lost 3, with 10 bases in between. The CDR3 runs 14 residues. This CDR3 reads CSVELRTDTGELFF. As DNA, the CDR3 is TGCAGCGTTGAATTAAGGACAGACACCGGGGAGCTGTTTTTT.

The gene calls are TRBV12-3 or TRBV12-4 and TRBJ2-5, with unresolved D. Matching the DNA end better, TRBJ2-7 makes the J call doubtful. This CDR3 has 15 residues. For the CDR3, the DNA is TGTGCCAGCAGCCCAAGGCTCTCAGGAACCTGCGAGCAGTACTTC. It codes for CASSPRLSGTCEQYF.

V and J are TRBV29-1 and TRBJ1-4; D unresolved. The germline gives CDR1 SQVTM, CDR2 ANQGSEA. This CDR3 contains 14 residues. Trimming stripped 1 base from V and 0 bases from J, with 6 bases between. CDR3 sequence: CSVEGGATNEKLFF. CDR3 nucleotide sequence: TGCAGCGTTGAAGGTGGCGCAACTAATGAAAAACTGTTTTTT.

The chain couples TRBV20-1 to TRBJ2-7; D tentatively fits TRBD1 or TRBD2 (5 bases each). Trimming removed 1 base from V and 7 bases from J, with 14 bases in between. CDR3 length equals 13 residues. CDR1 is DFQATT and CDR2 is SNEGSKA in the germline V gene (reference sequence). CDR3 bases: TGCAGTGCTAGAGCGCGAGGGGTAGGTGAGCAGTACTTC. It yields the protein CSARARGVGEQYF.

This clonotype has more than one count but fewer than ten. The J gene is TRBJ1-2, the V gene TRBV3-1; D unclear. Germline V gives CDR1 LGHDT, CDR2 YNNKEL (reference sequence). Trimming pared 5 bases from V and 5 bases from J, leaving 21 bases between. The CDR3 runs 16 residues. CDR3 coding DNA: TGTGCCAGCAGCGCGAATGGCGTCGGAAACCTTTATGGCTACACCTTC. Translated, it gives CASSANGVGNLYGYTF.

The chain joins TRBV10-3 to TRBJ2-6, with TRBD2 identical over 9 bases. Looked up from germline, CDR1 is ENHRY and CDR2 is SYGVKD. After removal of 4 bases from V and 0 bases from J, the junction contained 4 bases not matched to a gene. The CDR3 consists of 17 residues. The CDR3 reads CAISGLAGISGANVLTF. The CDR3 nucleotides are TGTGCCATCAGTGGCCTAGCGGGGATCTCTGGGGCCAACGTCCTGACTTTC.

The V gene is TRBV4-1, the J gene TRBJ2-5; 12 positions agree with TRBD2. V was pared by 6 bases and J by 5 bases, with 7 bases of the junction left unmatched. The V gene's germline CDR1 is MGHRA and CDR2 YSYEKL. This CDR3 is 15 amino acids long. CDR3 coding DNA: TGCGCCAGCAGTTTCCCTAGCGGGAGGGATGAGACCCAGTACTTC. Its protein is CASSFPSGRDETQYF.

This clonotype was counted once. The CDR3 nucleotides read TGCAGTGCTAGCATTAGCGGGAGCTCCTACAATGAGCAGTTCTTC. It codes for CSASISGSSYNEQFF. The chain carries TRBV20-1 and TRBJ2-1; TRBD2 matches at 9 bases. The CDR3 is made up of 15 amino acids. Germline V CDR1 and CDR2: DFQATT, SNEGSKA (reference sequence). With 3 bases clipped from V and 0 bases from J, the junction kept 3 bases outside the gene matches.

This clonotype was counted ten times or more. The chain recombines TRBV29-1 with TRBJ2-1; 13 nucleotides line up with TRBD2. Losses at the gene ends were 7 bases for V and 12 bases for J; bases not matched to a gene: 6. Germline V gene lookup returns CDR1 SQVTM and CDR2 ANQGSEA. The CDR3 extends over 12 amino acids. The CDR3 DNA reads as TGCAGCGGGGTACTAGCGGGAGGGTGGCAGTTCTTC. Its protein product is CSGVLAGGWQFF.

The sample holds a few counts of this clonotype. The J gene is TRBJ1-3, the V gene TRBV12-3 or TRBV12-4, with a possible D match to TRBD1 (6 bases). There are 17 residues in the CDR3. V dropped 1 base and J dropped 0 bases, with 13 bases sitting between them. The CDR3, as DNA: TGTGCCAGCAGTTTAGGACAGGAGGTGCTCTCTGGAAACACCATATATTTT. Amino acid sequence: CASSLGQEVLSGNTIYF.

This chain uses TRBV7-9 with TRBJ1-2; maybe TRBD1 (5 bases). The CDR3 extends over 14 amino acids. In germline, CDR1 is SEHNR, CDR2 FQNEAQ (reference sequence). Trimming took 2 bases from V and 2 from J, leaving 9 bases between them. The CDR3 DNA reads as TGTGCCAGCAGCTTATATCCAGGGAACTATGGCTACACCTTC. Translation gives CASSLYPGNYGYTF.

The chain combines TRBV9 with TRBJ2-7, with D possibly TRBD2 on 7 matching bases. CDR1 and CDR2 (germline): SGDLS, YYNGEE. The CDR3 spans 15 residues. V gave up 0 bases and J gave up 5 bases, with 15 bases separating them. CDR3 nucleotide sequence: TGTGCCAGCAGCGTAGGTGAGGGGGGGCGGCACGAGCAGTACTTC. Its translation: CASSVGEGGRHEQYF.

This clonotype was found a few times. The CDR3 DNA reads as TGTGCCAGCACCCCCTTTTGGGCGGGCTACGAGCAGTACTTC. As protein: CASTPFWAGYEQYF. This chain joins TRBV6-1 and TRBJ2-7; the D gene is possibly TRBD2 (5 bases). Looked up from germline, CDR1 is MNHNS and CDR2 is SASEGT. This CDR3 is built from 14 residues. Trimming left V 7 bases short and J 3 bases short, with 16 bases between.

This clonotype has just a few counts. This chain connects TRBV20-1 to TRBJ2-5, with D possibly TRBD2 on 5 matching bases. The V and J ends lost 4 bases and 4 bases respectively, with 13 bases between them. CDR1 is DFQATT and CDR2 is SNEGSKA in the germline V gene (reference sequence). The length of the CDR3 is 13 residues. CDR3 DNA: TGCAGTGCTACGTTCGGCGCGGGAGAGACCCAGTACTTC. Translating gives CSATFGAGETQYF.

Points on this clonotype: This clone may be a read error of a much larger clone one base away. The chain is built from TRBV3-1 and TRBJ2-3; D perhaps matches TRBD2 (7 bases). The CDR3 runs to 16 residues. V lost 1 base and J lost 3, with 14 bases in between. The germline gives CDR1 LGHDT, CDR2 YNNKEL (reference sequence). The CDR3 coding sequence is TGTGCCAGCAGCCAAGCAGGGGAGGGGGTAACAGATACGCAGTATTTT. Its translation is CASSQAGEGVTDTQYF.

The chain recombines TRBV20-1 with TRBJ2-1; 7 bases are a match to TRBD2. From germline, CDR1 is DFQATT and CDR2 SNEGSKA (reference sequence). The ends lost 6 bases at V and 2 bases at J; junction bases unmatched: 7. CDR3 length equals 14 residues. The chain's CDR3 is CSAPGGIAYNEQFF. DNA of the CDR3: TGCAGTGCGCCCGGGGGGATTGCCTACAATGAGCAGTTCTTC.

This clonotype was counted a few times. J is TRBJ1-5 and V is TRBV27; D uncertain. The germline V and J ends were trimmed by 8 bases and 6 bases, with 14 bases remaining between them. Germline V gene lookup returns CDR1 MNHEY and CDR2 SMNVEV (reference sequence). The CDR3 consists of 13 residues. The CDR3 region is CASRTGFSQPQHF. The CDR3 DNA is TGTGCCAGCCGAACTGGGTTTTCTCAGCCCCAGCATTTT.

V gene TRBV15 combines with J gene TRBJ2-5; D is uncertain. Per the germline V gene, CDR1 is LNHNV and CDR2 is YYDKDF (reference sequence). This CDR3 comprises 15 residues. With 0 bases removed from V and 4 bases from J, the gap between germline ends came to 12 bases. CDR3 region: CATSRDRSATETQYF. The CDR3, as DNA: TGTGCCACCAGCAGAGACCGGTCGGCCACAGAGACCCAGTACTTC.